This entry features one T cell receptor (beta chain) sequence. No antigen is known for it. The data derive from a study of CD8+ T cells in alopecia areata. Study-wide results and limits: Patients displayed less clarity in TCR sharing than mice, a finding possibly related to HLA. Higher clonality than in normal scalp was seen in lesional scalp, especially alopecia totalis/universalis.

V was pared by 5 bases and J by 4 bases, with 8 bases of the junction left unmatched. The germline CDR1 and CDR2 sequences are SEHNR and FQNEAQ (reference sequence). This CDR3 region has 15 residues. Researchers picked out CD4+ and CD8+ T cells from PBMCs by sorting. In each case, RNA was isolated and then reverse transcribed into cDNA as the sequencing template. Assay used: immunoSEQ multiplex PCR; TCRdb lists only in-frame clones, some missing. Seen here are about 200,000 clones, more than 50% observed once, and the top ten hold roughly 5.3%. This TCR was recovered from a human donor in good health. The specimen sequenced was CD8+ T cells sorted from blood. V and J are TRBV7-9 and TRBJ2-3; 8 bases fit TRBD2. CDR3 loop: CASSGWGLESDTQYF. The CDR3 nucleotides read TGTGCCAGCAGCGGCTGGGGACTAGAGTCAGATACGCAGTATTTT.